This T cell receptor beta chain was profiled in a study of blood T cell repertoires in COVID-19. Background on the study: Whether acute or convalescent, the COVID-19 samples came from the United States, Italy and Spain. T cells, B-cell-depleted T cells, or PBMCs supplied cDNA or gDNA.

V was trimmed by 5 bases and J by 4 bases, leaving 11 bases between them. This CDR3 contains 13 residues. The germline CDR1 and CDR2 sequences are SEHNR and FQNEAQ (reference sequence). The protocol was immunoSEQ multiplex PCR, while the TCRdb copy is restricted to in-frame clones and leaves out a portion. The profile shows approximately 220,000 clones, around four fifths of them singletons. Sequencing was done on a sample of peripheral blood. The chain recombines TRBV7-9 with TRBJ1-2; perhaps TRBD1 as D (5 bases). This TCR was recovered from a woman aged 70 to 79 with acute or convalescent COVID-19. The CDR3: CASSRDSTYGYTF. CDR3 bases: TGTGCCAGCAGCCGTGACAGTACCTATGGCTACACCTTC.